A single sample is the source of the 29 T cell receptor beta chains below, sequenced in a study of blood T cell repertoires in COVID-19. Produced via immunoSEQ multiplex PCR; TCRdb's table is partial and in-frame only. Of about 400,000 clones detected, approximately 86% appear once; the ten largest clones hold 3%. The specimen was peripheral blood. The receptors were sampled from a human donor in a cohort sampled during active COVID-19.

CDR3 nucleotides: TGTGCCACCCGGTGGGTAGACAATAGCAATCAGCCCCAGCATTTT. It translates to CATRWVDNSNQPQHF. The gene calls are TRBV19 and TRBJ1-5; D is unclear. Germline V gene lookup returns CDR1 LNHDA and CDR2 SQIVND (reference sequence). The CDR3 is 15 amino acids. V was shortened by 10 bases and J by 0 bases, with 16 bases between the two germline ends.

This chain joins TRBV2 and TRBJ1-5, with TRBD1 identical over 8 bases. J gave up 7 bases and V 8 bases, and 13 bases lay outside the gene matches. The V gene's germline CDR1 is SNHLY and CDR2 FYNNEI. The CDR3 sequence is 15 residues long. The CDR3 sequence is CASGIDRGIRQPQHF. CDR3 coding DNA: TGTGCCAGCGGCATAGACAGGGGTATAAGGCAGCCCCAGCATTTT.

This chain joins TRBV9 and TRBJ2-6; no definite D call. Trimming cost V 2 bases and J 4 bases, with 13 bases left between them. Germline V lookup: CDR1 SGDLS, CDR2 YYNGEE. This CDR3 has 16 residues. CDR3 residues: CASSVRLESGANVLTF. The DNA for the CDR3 is TGTGCCAGCAGCGTTAGGCTAGAGTCAGGGGCCAACGTCCTGACTTTC.

The CDR3 reads CASNARGRETDTQYF. CDR3 DNA sequence: TGTGCCAGTAACGCCCGGGGGAGGGAGACAGATACGCAGTATTTT. This sequence joins TRBV19 and TRBJ2-3, with 7 bases that match TRBD2. This CDR3 is 15 amino acids long. With V trimmed by 7 bases and J by 3 bases, 10 bases remained unmatched. Germline CDR1 and CDR2: LNHDA and SQIVND (reference sequence). Using reference TRBV19 and TRBJ2-3 for the parts outside the CDR3, the full variable domain is DGGITQSPKYLFRKEGQNVTLSCEQNLNHDAMYWYRQDPGQGLRLIYYSQIVNDFQKGDIAEGYSVSREKKESFPLTVTSAQKNPTAFYLCASNARGRETDTQYFGPGTRLTVL.

CDR3 in amino acids: CASSLDRAGQPLHF. CDR3 nucleotides: TGTGCCAGCAGCCTCGACAGGGCAGGTCAGCCCCTCCACTTT. This chain uses TRBV27 with TRBJ1-6; 7 positions match TRBD1. CDR3 size: 14 residues. Trimming at V came to 6 bases and at J to 13 bases, leaving 12 bases not matched to a gene. Germline-derived CDR1 and CDR2 are MNHEY and SMNVEV (reference sequence).

The V gene is TRBV3-1 (or the pseudogene TRBV3-2), the J gene TRBJ2-7, with TRBD2 identical over 8 bases. V lost 4 bases to trimming and J lost 6 bases; unmatched junction nucleotides: 14. Germline-derived CDR1 and CDR2 are LGHDT and YNNKEL (reference sequence). The CDR3 spans 16 residues. For the CDR3, the DNA is TGTGCCAGCAGCCCAAAGCTATTTTCGGCGGGAGGCGAGCAGTACTTC. Protein product: CASSPKLFSAGGEQYF.

The genes are TRBV11-2 and TRBJ1-4; TRBD1 aligns across 8 bases. The CDR3 is made up of 15 amino acids. V lost 3 bases and J lost 4; bases outside the gene matches: 4. CDR1 and CDR2 from the germline V gene are SGHAT and FQNNGV. Written as DNA, the CDR3 is TGTGCCAGCAGCTTCCTGACAGGGGTTAATGAAAAACTGTTTTTT. Amino acid sequence: CASSFLTGVNEKLFF.

This clone was recorded once. Written as DNA, the CDR3 is TGTGCCAGCAGCAGAGGATATAGCTACAATGAGCAGTTCTTC. Its protein is CASSRGYSYNEQFF. This sequence joins TRBV21-1 and TRBJ2-1; the D segment call TRBD2 is taken from the table without a DNA check. TRBV21-1 is assigned pseudogene status. CDR3 length: 14 residues.

The chain couples TRBV5-4 to TRBJ2-1, with 9 bases matching TRBD2. The V gene's germline CDR1 is SGHNT and CDR2 YYREEE (reference sequence). The CDR3 sequence is 15 residues long. J lost 7 bases, V lost 4 bases, and 9 bases had no gene match. As DNA, the CDR3 is TGTGCCAGCAGCCCAGCGGGGGGCCGTGGAAATGAGCAGTTCTTC. It translates to CASSPAGGRGNEQFF.

The rearrangement uses TRBV18 and TRBJ1-4; 9 bases match TRBD1. CDR3 length: 15 amino acids. The V segment lost 3 bases and the J segment 6 bases; nucleotides outside the gene matches: 5. The V gene's germline CDR1 is KGHSH and CDR2 LQKENI. CDR3 loop: CASSPRDRADEKLFF. The CDR3 region has the DNA TGTGCCAGCTCACCCAGGGACAGGGCGGATGAAAAACTGTTTTTT.

This rearrangement joins TRBV11-2 to TRBJ2-3, with D possibly matching TRBD2 (7 bases). The V end lost 4 bases, the J end lost 4 bases, and 15 bases lay between the germline ends. CDR1 SGHAT and CDR2 FQNNGV come from the germline V gene. This CDR3 has 15 residues. The CDR3 is CASSSPGGRPDTQYF. CDR3 sequence (DNA): TGTGCCAGCAGCTCCCCGGGGGGCCGACCAGATACGCAGTATTTT.

CDR3 amino acids: CASSLVSGGPWETQYF. DNA for the CDR3: TGTGCCAGCAGCTTAGTATCGGGGGGGCCCTGGGAGACCCAGTACTTC. The gene calls are TRBV13 and TRBJ2-5; TRBD2 matches at 8 bases. V lost 1 base to trimming and J lost 5 bases; unmatched junction nucleotides: 9. The V gene's germline CDR1 is PRHDT and CDR2 FYEKMQ (reference sequence). The CDR3 length is 16 residues.

V is TRBV29-1 and J is TRBJ1-4; 10 bases map to TRBD1. The CDR3 length is 14 residues. Germline assignment: CDR1 SQVTM and CDR2 ANQGSEA. V shed 6 bases and J 3 bases; nucleotides not matched to a gene: 4. The CDR3, as DNA: TGCAGCGTGCGTGGACAGGGGGCTAATGAAAAACTGTTTTTT. It translates to CSVRGQGANEKLFF.

This clone was recorded once. The rearrangement uses TRBV28 and TRBJ1-6; 7 positions agree with TRBD1. Germline V lookup: CDR1 MDHEN, CDR2 SYDVKM. The CDR3 totals 17 residues. J gave up 0 bases and V 6 bases, and 8 bases lay outside the gene matches. The CDR3 DNA reads as TGTGCCAGCAGCTCAGGGGGGTATAGCTCCTATAATTCACCCCTCCACTTT. It is translated as CASSSGGYSSYNSPLHF.

The gene calls are TRBV2 and TRBJ2-1, with no clear D. The germline V gene encodes CDR1 SNHLY and CDR2 FYNNEI. Deletions cut 5 bases from V and 3 bases from J, with 2 bases between. The CDR3 has 11 amino acids. CDR3 DNA sequence: TGTGCCAGCAGTCGCTACAATGAGCAGTTCTTC. Encoded protein: CASSRYNEQFF.

J is TRBJ1-1 and V is TRBV15, with TRBD1 matching 7 bases. V lost 5 bases, J lost 5 bases, and 8 bases stayed unmatched. This CDR3 is built from 14 residues. CDR1 and CDR2 from the germline V gene are LNHNV and YYDKDF (reference sequence). CDR3 residues: CATSPRQGRTEAFF. The CDR3 nucleotides are TGTGCCACCAGCCCGAGACAGGGACGGACTGAAGCTTTCTTT.

The V gene is TRBV5-1, the J gene TRBJ2-5; TRBD1 agrees at 11 bases. J gave up 6 bases and V 4 bases, and 11 bases lay outside the gene matches. CDR1 is SGHRS and CDR2 is YFSETQ in the germline V gene. This CDR3 comprises 16 residues. CDR3 residues: CASSKAGTGGAKTQYF. CDR3 sequence (DNA): TGCGCCAGCAGCAAAGCCGGGACAGGGGGGGCGAAGACCCAGTACTTC.

V is TRBV5-4 and J is TRBJ1-1; possibly TRBD1 for D (5 bases). The ends were cut back, 4 bases at V and 0 bases at J, with 10 bases in the middle. The CDR3 extends over 14 amino acids. CDR1 is SGHNT and CDR2 is YYREEE in the germline V gene (reference sequence). CDR3 region: CASSRDSLNTEAFF. The CDR3 coding sequence is TGTGCCAGCAGCAGGGACTCACTGAACACTGAAGCTTTCTTT.

The chain links TRBV28 to TRBJ2-7; possibly TRBD1 for D (6 bases). The CDR3 loop spans 15 amino acids. V gave up 6 bases and J gave up 7 bases, with 22 bases separating them. Germline CDR1 MDHEN, CDR2 SYDVKM. DNA for the CDR3: TGTGCCAGCAGCCCCCATGGGACCGACAGGAGGGAGCAGTACTTC. It codes for CASSPHGTDRREQYF.

This chain connects TRBV5-6 to TRBJ1-2, with D possibly matching TRBD1 (6 bases). Germline assignment: CDR1 SGHDT and CDR2 YYEEEE. Trimming removed 4 bases at V and 2 bases at J, with 12 bases between. The CDR3 has 14 residues. CDR3 residues: CASSTMDRNYGYTF. The CDR3 nucleotides read TGTGCCAGCAGCACGATGGACAGAAACTATGGCTACACCTTC.

The genes are TRBV7-9 and TRBJ2-7; 8 bases are shared with TRBD2. Germline V CDR1 and CDR2: SEHNR, FQNEAQ (reference sequence). V was clipped by 5 bases and J by 2 bases; unmatched bases: 14. This CDR3 contains 17 residues. The CDR3 sequence: CASSPVSGGPTTYEQYF. The DNA of the CDR3 is TGTGCCAGCAGCCCGGTGTCGGGAGGGCCTACAACCTACGAGCAGTACTTC.

The chain couples TRBV20-1 to TRBJ2-1; 7 nucleotides line up with TRBD2. V shed 3 bases, J shed 5 bases, and the junction held 7 bases outside the gene matches. CDR1 is DFQATT, CDR2 SNEGSKA, per germline (reference sequence). The CDR3 totals 14 residues. CDR3 coding DNA: TGCAGTGCTAGTCGGCTAGCGGAGAACAATGAGCAGTTCTTC. Translating gives CSASRLAENNEQFF.

This rearrangement joins TRBV5-6 to TRBJ1-2; D remains ambiguous. V was cut by 2 bases and J by 2 bases, with 10 bases left in between. Per germline, CDR1 SGHDT and CDR2 YYEEEE. This CDR3 is built from 14 residues. The CDR3 sequence is CASSLVPRNYGYTF. CDR3 DNA sequence: TGTGCCAGCAGCTTAGTCCCCAGGAACTATGGCTACACCTTC.

The gene calls are TRBV10-3 and TRBJ2-1; tentatively, D is TRBD2 (7 bases). The CDR3 runs to 17 residues. Per the germline V gene, CDR1 is ENHRY and CDR2 is SYGVKD. Trimming shortened V by 0 bases and J by 0 bases, and 12 bases separated the two germline ends. As DNA, the CDR3 is TGTGCCATCAGTGAGTCGGGAGGGGGGAGCTCCTACAATGAGCAGTTCTTC. It specifies CAISESGGGSSYNEQFF.

V and J are TRBV9 and TRBJ1-4; no clear D. The V gene's germline CDR1 is SGDLS and CDR2 YYNGEE. V was pared by 2 bases and J by 11 bases, with 13 bases between. The CDR3 has 13 residues. CDR3 sequence: CASSVNIGGKLFF. The DNA for the CDR3 is TGTGCCAGCAGCGTCAACATCGGAGGTAAACTGTTTTTT.

This rearrangement joins TRBV29-1 to TRBJ2-3; no definite D call. The CDR3 is made up of 11 amino acids. The V and J ends lost 6 bases and 6 bases respectively, with 10 bases between them. Germline V gene data show CDR1 as SQVTM and CDR2 as ANQGSEA. The CDR3 loop reads CSVVHPDTQYF. CDR3 coding DNA: TGCAGCGTAGTACACCCTGATACGCAGTATTTT.

The rearrangement joins TRBV3-1 (or the pseudogene TRBV3-2) to TRBJ1-1; the D is unclear. The ends were cut back, 2 bases at V and 1 base at J, with 8 bases in the middle. Germline V lookup: CDR1 LGHDT, CDR2 YNNKEL (reference sequence). This CDR3 is built from 14 residues. The DNA for the CDR3 is TGTGCCAGCAGCCAAATACGAGGGAACACTGAAGCTTTCTTT. Residues: CASSQIRGNTEAFF.

The chain has TRBV5-1 and TRBJ2-5; TRBD1 agrees at 8 bases. After removal of 7 bases from V and 5 bases from J, the junction contained 7 bases not matched to a gene. In germline, CDR1 is SGHRS, CDR2 YFSETQ. The CDR3 runs to 13 residues. The CDR3 DNA reads as TGCGCCAGCCGGGACAGGTTGTCGGAGACCCAGTACTTC. Translating gives CASRDRLSETQYF.

This chain uses TRBV28 with TRBJ2-3, with TRBD2 matching over 13 bases. Germline V gives CDR1 MDHEN, CDR2 SYDVKM. CDR3 length: 18 amino acids. V was clipped by 6 bases and J by 2 bases; unmatched bases: 11. DNA of the CDR3: TGTGCCAGCAGGGCCTTTGGACTAGCGGGAGCTGACACAGATACGCAGTATTTT. Residues: CASRAFGLAGADTDTQYF.